This T cell receptor beta chain was captured in a study of shared clonotypes between healthy human individuals. Running of the assay took place at deep level. It was 200 ng DNA, 33,000 or so T cell genomes, that sorted-subset replicate PCRs used. This table comes from immunoSEQ multiplex PCR, and its TCRdb copy is limited to in-frame clones, with some not included. Here the sample spans some 2,500,000 clones, approximately 93% being singletons. Per the germline V gene, CDR1 is SGHTA and CDR2 is FQGNSA. V was clipped by 6 bases and J by 6 bases; unmatched bases: 7. This CDR3 is built from 14 residues. Donors had no recently reported acute infections or vaccinations and were HIV-negative.

The material sequenced was naive CD4+ T cells from PBMCs. The sample's subset: CD45RA+ positively selected. The chain uses TRBV7-2 and TRBJ2-1; 8 bases map to TRBD1. The receptor's source is a man aged 18 to 29 in good health. Some clones in this sample may be carry-over from other donors' samples. CDR3 residues: CASRGRTGPNEQFF. CDR3 nucleotides: TGTGCCAGCAGGGGACGGACAGGGCCCAATGAGCAGTTCTTC.